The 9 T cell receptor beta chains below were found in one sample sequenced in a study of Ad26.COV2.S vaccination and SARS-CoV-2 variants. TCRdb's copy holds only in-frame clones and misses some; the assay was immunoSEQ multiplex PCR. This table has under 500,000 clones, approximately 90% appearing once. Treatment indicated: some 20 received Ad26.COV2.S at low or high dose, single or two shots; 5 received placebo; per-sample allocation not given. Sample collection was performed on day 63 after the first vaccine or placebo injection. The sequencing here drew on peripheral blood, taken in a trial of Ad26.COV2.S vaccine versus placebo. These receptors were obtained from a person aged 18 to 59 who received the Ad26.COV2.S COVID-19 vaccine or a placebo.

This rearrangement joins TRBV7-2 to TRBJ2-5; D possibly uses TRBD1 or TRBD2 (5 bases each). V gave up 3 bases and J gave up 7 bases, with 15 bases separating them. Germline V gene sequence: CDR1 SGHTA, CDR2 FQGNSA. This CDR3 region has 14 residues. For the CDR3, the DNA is TGTGCCAGCAGCTTGGGGCCGGGGAGAGTGACCCAGTACTTC. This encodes CASSLGPGRVTQYF.

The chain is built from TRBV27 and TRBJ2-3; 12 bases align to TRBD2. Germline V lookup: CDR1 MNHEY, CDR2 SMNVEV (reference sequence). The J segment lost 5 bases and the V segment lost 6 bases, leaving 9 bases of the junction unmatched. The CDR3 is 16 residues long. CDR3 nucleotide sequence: TGTGCCAGCAGCCAAGGACTAGCGGGGACTAAAGATACGCAGTATTTT. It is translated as CASSQGLAGTKDTQYF.

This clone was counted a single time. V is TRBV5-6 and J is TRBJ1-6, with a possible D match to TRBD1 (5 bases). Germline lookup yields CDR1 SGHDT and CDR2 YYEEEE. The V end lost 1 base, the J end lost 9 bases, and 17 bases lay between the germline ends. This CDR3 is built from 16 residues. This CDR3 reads CASSLRGGRASSPLHF. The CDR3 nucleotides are TGTGCCAGCAGCTTGCGAGGCGGCAGGGCGTCTTCACCCCTCCACTTT.

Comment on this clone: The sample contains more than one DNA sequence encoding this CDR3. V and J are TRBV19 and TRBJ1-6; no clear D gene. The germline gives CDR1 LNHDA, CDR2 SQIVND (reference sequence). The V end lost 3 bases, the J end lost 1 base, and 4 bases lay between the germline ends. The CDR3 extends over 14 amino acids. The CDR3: CASSIGSYNSPLHF. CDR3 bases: TGTGCCAGTAGTATCGGGTCCTATAATTCACCCCTCCACTTT.

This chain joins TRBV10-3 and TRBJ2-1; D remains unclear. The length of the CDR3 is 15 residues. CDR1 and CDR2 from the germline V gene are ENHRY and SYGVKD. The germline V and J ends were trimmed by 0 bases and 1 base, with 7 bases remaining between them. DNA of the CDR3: TGTGCCATCAGTGAGTCGGAAGGGTCCTACAATGAGCAGTTCTTC. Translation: CAISESEGSYNEQFF.

In nucleotides, the CDR3 is TGTGCCAGCAGCGTAGGAAACAGATACTATGGCTACACCTTC. Its translation is CASSVGNRYYGYTF. V usage is TRBV9 and J usage is TRBJ1-2; no clear D gene. The CDR3 sequence is 14 residues long. Germline V gene lookup returns CDR1 SGDLS and CDR2 YYNGEE. The V and J ends lost 0 bases and 3 bases respectively, with 9 bases between them.

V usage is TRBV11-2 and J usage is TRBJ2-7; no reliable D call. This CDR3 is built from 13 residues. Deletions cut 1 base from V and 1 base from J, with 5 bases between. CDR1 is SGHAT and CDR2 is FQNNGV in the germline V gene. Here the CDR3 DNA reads TGTGCCAGCAGCTTAGTGGGGTCCTACGAGCAGTACTTC. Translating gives CASSLVGSYEQYF.

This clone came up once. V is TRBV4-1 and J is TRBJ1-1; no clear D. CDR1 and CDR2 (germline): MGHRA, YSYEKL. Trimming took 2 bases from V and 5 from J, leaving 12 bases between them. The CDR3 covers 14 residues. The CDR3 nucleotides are TGCGCCAGCAGCCAACCCCGTTTGGCAACTGAAGCTTTCTTT. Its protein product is CASSQPRLATEAFF.

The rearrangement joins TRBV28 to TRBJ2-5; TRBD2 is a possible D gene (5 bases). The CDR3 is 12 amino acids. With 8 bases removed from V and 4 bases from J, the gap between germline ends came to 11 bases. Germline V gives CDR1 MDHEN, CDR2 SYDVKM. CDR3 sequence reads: CASFSRGETQYF. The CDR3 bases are TGTGCCAGCTTTTCTCGGGGAGAGACCCAGTACTTC. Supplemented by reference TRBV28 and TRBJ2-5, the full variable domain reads DVKVTQSSRYLVKRTGEKVFLECVQDMDHENMFWYRQDPGLGLRLIYFSYDVKMKEKGDIPEGYSVSREKKERFSLILESASTNQTSMYLCASFSRGETQYFGPGTRLLVL.